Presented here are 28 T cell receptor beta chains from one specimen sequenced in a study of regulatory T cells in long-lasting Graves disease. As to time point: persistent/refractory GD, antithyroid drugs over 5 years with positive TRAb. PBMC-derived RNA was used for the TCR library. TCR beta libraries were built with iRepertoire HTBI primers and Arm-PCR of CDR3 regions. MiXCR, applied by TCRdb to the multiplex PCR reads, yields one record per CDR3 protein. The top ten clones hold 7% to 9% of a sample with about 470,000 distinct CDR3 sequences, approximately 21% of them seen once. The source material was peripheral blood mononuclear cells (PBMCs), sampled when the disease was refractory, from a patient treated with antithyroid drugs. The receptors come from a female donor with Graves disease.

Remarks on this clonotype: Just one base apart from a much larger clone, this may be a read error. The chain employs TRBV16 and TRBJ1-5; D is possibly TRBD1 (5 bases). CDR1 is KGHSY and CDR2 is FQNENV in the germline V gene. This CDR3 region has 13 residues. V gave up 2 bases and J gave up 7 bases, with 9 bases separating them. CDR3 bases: TGTGCCAGCAGCCAACTCCGGGGGCAGCCCCAGCATTTT. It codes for CASSQLRGQPQHF. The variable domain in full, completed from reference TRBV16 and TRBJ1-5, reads GEEVAQTPKHLVRGEGQKAKLYCAPIKGHSYVFWYQQVLKNEFKFLISFQNENVFDETGMPKERFSAKCLPNSPCSLEIQATKLEDSAVYFCASSQLRGQPQHFGDGTRLSIL.

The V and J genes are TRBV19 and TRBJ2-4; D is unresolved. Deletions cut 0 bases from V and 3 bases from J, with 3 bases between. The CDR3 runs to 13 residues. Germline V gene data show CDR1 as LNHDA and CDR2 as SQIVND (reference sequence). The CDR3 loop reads CASSIDYKNIQYF. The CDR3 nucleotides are TGTGCCAGTAGTATAGACTACAAAAACATTCAGTACTTC. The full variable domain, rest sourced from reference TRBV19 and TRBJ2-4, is DGGITQSPKYLFRKEGQNVTLSCEQNLNHDAMYWYRQDPGQGLRLIYYSQIVNDFQKGDIAEGYSVSREKKESFPLTVTSAQKNPTAFYLCASSIDYKNIQYFGAGTRLSVL.

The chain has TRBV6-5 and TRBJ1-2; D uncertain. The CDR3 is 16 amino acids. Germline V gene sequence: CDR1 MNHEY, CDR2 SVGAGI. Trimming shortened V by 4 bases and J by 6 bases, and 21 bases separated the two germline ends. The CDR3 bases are TGTGCCAGCAGTTCTCTCCCTACCGGGAGGATCGATGGCTACACCTTC. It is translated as CASSSLPTGRIDGYTF.

CDR3 in DNA: TGCGCCAGCAGCGCTGGACAGGAAAACACTGAAGCTTTCTTT. This gives the protein CASSAGQENTEAFF. The V gene is TRBV5-1, the J gene TRBJ1-1; the match to TRBD1 covers 7 bases. The V and J ends lost 4 bases and 2 bases, in that order; junction bases with no gene match: 5. There are 14 residues in the CDR3. CDR1 is SGHRS and CDR2 is YFSETQ in the germline V gene.

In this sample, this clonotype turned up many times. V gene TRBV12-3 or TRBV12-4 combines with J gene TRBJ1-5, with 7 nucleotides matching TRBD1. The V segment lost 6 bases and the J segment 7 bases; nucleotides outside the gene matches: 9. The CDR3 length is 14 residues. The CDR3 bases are TGTGCCAGCAGCGATGACAGGGTGGACCAGCCCCAGCATTTT. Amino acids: CASSDDRVDQPQHF.

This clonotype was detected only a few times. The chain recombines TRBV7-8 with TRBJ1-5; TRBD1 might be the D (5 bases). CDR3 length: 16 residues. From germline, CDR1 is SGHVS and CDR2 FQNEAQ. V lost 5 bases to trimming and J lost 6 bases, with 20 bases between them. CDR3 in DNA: TGTGCCAGCAGCCCAGGGATTGGGGGGGGAGGTCAGCCCCAGCATTTT. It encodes CASSPGIGGGGQPQHF.

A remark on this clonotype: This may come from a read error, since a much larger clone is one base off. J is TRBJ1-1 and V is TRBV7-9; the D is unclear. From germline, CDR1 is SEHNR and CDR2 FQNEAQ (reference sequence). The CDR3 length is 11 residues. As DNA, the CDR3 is TGTGCCAGCAGCGCGTCATTCGAAGCTTCCTTT. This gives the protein CASSASFEASF. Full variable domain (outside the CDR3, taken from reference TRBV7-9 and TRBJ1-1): DTGVSQNPRHKITKRGQNVTFRCDPISEHNRLYWYRQTLGQGPEFLTYFQNEAQLEKSRLLSDRFSAERPKGSFSTLEIQRTEQGDSAMYLCASSASFEASFGQGTRLTVV.

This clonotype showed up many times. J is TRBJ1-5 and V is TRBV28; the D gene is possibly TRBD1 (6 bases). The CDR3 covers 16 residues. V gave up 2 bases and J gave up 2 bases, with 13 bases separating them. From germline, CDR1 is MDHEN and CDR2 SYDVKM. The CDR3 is CASSLRGRGGNQPQHF. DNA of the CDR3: TGTGCCAGCAGTTTAAGAGGCAGGGGCGGCAATCAGCCCCAGCATTTT.

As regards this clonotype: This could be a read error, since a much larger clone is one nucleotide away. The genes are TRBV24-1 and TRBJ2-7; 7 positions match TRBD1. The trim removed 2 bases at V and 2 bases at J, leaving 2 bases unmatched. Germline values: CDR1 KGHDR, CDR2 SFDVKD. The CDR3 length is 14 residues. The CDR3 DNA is TGTGCCACCAGTGATTCCGGGACAGCCTACGAGCAGTACTTC. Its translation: CATSDSGTAYEQYF.

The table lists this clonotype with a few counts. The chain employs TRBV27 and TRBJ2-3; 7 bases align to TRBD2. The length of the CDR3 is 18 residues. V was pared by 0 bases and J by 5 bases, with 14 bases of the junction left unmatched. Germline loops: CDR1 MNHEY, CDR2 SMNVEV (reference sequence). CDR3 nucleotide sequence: TGTGCCAGCAGTTTATCGGCCCTAGCGGAGACGGGCAGAGATACGCAGTATTTT. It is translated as CASSLSALAETGRDTQYF.

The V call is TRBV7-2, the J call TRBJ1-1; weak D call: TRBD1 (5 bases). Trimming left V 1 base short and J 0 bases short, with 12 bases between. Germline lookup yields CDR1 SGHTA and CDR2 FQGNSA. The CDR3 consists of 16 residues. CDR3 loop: CASSLGRAPMNTEAFF. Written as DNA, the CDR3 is TGTGCCAGCAGCTTAGGCAGGGCCCCTATGAACACTGAAGCTTTCTTT.

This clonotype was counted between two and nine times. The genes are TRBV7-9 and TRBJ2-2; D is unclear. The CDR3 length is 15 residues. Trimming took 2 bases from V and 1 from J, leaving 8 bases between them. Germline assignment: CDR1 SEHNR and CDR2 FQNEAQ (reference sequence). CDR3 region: CASSLRVWNTGELFF. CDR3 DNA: TGTGCCAGCAGCTTAAGGGTCTGGAACACCGGGGAGCTGTTTTTT. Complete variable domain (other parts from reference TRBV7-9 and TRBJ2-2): DTGVSQNPRHKITKRGQNVTFRCDPISEHNRLYWYRQTLGQGPEFLTYFQNEAQLEKSRLLSDRFSAERPKGSFSTLEIQRTEQGDSAMYLCASSLRVWNTGELFFGEGSRLTVL.

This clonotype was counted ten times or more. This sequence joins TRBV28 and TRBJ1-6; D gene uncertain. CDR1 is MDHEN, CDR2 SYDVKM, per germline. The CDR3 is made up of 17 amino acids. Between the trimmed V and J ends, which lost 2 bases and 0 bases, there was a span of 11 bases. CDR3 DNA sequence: TGTGCCAGCAGTTTAGGTCCCCACTTCTCCTATAATTCACCCCTCCACTTT. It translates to CASSLGPHFSYNSPLHF.

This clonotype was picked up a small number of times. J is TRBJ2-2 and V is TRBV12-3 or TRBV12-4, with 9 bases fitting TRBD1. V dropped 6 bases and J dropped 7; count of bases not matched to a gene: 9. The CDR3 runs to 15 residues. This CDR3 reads CASSLPQGAGGELFF. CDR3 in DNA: TGTGCCAGCAGCTTGCCACAGGGGGCGGGCGGGGAGCTGTTTTTT.

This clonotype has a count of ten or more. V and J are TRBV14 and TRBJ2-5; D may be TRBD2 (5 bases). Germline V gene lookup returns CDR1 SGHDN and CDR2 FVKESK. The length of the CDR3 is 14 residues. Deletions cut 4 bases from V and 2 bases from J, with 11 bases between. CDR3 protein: CASSLRLTQETQYF. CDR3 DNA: TGTGCCAGCAGCCTTCGACTAACTCAAGAGACCCAGTACTTC.

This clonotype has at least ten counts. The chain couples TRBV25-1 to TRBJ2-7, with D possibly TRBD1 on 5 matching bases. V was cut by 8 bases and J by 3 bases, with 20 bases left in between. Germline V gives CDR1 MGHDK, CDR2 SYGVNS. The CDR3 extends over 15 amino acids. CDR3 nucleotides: TGTGCCAGCGGTGTGAAGGGGCAAAAGGACTACGAGCAGTACTTC. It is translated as CASGVKGQKDYEQYF.

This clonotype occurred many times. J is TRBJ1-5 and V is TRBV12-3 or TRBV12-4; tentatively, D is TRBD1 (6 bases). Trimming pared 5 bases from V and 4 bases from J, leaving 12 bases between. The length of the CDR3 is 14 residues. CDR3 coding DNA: TGTGCCAGCAGTGTGGGGGCGGGAAATCAGCCCCAGCATTTT. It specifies CASSVGAGNQPQHF.

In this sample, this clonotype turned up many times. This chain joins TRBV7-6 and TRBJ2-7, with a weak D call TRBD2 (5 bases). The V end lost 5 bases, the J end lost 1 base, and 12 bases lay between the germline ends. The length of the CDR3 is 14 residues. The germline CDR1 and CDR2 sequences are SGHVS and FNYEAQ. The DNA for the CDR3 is TGTGCCAGCAGCCAAAGAGGAGGATCCTACGAGCAGTACTTC. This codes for CASSQRGGSYEQYF.

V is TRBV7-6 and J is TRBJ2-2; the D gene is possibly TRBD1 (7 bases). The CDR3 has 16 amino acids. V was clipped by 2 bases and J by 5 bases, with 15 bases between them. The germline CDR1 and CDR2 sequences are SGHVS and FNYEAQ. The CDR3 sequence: CASSLYLSGGTGELFF. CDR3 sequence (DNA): TGTGCCAGCAGCTTATATCTCTCAGGGGGGACCGGGGAGCTGTTTTTT.

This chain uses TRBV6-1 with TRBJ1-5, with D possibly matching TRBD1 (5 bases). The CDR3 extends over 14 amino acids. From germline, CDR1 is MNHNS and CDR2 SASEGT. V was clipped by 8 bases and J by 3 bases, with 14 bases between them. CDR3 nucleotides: TGTGCCAGCGCATATTCAGGGTACAATCAGCCCCAGCATTTT. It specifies CASAYSGYNQPQHF.

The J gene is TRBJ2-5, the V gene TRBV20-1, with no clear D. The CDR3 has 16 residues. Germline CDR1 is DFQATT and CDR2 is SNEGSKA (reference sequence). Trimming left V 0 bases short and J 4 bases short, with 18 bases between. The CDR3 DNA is TGCAGTGCTAGAGATCAGGCAGCGCCTTGGGGAGAGACCCAGTACTTC. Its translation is CSARDQAAPWGETQYF.

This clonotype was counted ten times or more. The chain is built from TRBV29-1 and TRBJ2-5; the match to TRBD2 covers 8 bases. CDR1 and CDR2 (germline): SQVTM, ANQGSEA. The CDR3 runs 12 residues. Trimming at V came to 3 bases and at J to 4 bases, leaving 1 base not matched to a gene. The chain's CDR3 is CSVEAGGETQYF. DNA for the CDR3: TGCAGCGTTGAGGCGGGAGGAGAGACCCAGTACTTC. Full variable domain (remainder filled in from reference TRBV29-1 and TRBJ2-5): SAVISQKPSRDICQRGTSLTIQCQVDSQVTMMFWYRQQPGQSLTLIATANQGSEATYESGFVIDKFPISRPNLTFSTLTVSNMSPEDSSIYLCSVEAGGETQYFGPGTRLLVL.

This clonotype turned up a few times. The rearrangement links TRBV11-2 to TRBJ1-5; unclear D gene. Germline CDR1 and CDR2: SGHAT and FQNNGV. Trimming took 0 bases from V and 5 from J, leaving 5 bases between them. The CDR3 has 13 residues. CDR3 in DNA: TGTGCCAGCAGCTTAGAATGGGATCAGCCCCAGCATTTT. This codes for CASSLEWDQPQHF.

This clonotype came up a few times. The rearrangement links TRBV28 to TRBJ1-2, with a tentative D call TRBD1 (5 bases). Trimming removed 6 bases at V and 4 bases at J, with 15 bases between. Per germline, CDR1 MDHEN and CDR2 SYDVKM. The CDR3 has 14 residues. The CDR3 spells CASRQNSGAYGYTF. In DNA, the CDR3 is TGTGCCAGCAGACAAAATTCCGGGGCCTATGGCTACACCTTC.

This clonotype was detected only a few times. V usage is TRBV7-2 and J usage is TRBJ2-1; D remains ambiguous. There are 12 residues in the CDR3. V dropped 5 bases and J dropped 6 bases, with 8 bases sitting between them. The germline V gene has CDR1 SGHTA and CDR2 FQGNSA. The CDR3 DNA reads TGTGCCAGCAGCCTCTTTACCAATGAGCAGTTCTTC. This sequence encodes CASSLFTNEQFF.

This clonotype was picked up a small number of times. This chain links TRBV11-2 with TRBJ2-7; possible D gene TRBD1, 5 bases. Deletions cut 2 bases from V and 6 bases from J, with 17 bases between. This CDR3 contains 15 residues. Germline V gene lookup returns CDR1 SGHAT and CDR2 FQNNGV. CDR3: CASSLFRDRELEQYF. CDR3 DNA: TGTGCCAGCAGCTTATTCAGGGATCGTGAACTCGAGCAGTACTTC.

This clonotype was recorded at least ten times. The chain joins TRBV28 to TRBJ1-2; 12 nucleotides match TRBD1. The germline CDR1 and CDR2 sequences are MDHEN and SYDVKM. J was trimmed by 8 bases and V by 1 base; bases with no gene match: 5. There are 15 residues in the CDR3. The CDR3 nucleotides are TGTGCCAGCAGTTTATTGGGACAGGGGGCTCGAGGCTACACCTTC. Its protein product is CASSLLGQGARGYTF.

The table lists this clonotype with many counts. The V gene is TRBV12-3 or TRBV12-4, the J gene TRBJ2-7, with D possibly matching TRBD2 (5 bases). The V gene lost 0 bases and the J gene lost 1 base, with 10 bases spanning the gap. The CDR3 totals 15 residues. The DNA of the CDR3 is TGTGCCAGCAGTTTAGCGGCGGGCACGTCCTACGAGCAGTACTTC. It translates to CASSLAAGTSYEQYF.